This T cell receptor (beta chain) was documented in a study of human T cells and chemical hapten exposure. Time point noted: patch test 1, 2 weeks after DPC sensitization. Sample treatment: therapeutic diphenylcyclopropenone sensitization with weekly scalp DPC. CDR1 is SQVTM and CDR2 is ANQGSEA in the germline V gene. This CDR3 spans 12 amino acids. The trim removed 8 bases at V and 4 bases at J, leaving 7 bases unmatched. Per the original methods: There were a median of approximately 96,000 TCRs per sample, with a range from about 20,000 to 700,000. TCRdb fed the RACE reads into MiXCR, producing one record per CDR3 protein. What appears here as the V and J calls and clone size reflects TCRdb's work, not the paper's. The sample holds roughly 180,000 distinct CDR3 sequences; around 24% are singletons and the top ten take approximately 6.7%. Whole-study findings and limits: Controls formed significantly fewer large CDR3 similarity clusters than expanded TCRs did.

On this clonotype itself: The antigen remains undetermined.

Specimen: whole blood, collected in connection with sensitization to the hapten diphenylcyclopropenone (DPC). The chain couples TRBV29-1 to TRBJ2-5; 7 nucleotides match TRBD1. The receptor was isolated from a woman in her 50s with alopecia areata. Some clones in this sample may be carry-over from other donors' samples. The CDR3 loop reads CSLRQGRETQYF. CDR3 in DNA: TGCAGCCTTAGACAGGGCCGAGAGACCCAGTACTTC.